The 32 T cell receptor beta chains presented below share a single source sample, sequenced in a study of identical twins. A single record per CDR3 protein comes from TCRdb applying MiXCR to the 5' RACE reads. Here the sample spans 570,000 or so distinct CDR3 sequences, approximately 9.6% being singletons. These data were likewise used in another study, on yellow fever vaccine responses in identical twins.

The sample consisted of PBMCs. These receptors originate from a woman between 18 and 29 years old in good health.

This clonotype was detected ten times or more. V gene TRBV24-1 combines with J gene TRBJ1-5; unclear D gene. V was shortened by 2 bases and J by 0 bases, with 4 bases between the two germline ends. The germline V gene has CDR1 KGHDR and CDR2 SFDVKD. The CDR3 sequence is 14 residues long. Written as DNA, the CDR3 is TGTGCCACCAGTGATTCCGGTAGCAATCAGCCCCAGCATTTT. It specifies CATSDSGSNQPQHF.

The V call is TRBV15, the J call TRBJ2-3; 12 bases line up with TRBD2. Germline V CDR1 and CDR2: LNHNV, YYDKDF (reference sequence). The CDR3 runs to 18 residues. V gave up 0 bases and J gave up 3 bases; unmatched junction bases: 7. The CDR3, as DNA: TGTGCCACCAGCAGAGATCCTAGCGGGAGGGCCGTGACAGATACGCAGTATTTT. Protein product: CATSRDPSGRAVTDTQYF.

Only a few counts were recorded for this clonotype. The chain has TRBV4-1 and TRBJ2-2; unclear D gene. Germline lookup yields CDR1 MGHRA and CDR2 YSYEKL. The CDR3 is made up of 12 amino acids. V was shortened by 2 bases and J by 6 bases, with 4 bases between the two germline ends. CDR3 amino acids: CASSQFPGELFF. Here the CDR3 DNA reads TGCGCCAGCAGCCAATTCCCCGGGGAGCTGTTTTTT.

This clonotype turned up a few times. V gene TRBV28 combines with J gene TRBJ1-4; D possibly corresponds to TRBD1 (5 bases). With 6 bases removed from V and 7 bases from J, the gap between germline ends came to 18 bases. CDR1 and CDR2 from the germline V gene are MDHEN and SYDVKM. The CDR3 spans 15 residues. The CDR3 sequence is CASRPGWGLTEKLFF. The CDR3 nucleotides are TGTGCCAGCAGGCCGGGATGGGGACTTACTGAAAAACTGTTTTTT.

This clonotype was counted only a few times. The chain uses TRBV28 and TRBJ2-1; the D gene is possibly TRBD2 (5 bases). CDR1 MDHEN and CDR2 SYDVKM come from the germline V gene. Trimming shortened V by 4 bases and J by 0 bases, and 13 bases separated the two germline ends. This CDR3 has 16 residues. CDR3 DNA sequence: TGTGCCAGCAGTTACACCGGGAAGAGCTCCTACAATGAGCAGTTCTTC. Its translation is CASSYTGKSSYNEQFF.

The rearrangement joins TRBV20-1 to TRBJ2-7; D might be TRBD1 or TRBD2, each matching 5 bases. The V end was cut by 7 bases, the J end by 11 bases, with 18 bases between. CDR1 DFQATT and CDR2 SNEGSKA come from the germline V gene (reference sequence). The CDR3 is made up of 11 amino acids. CDR3 amino acids: CSDRDGPQEYF. The CDR3 coding sequence is TGCAGTGATAGGGACGGCCCCCAGGAGTACTTC.

The V and J genes are TRBV6-2 or TRBV6-3 and TRBJ2-5, with D possibly TRBD2 on 5 matching bases. This CDR3 has 14 amino acids. V lost 5 bases and J lost 4, with 14 bases in between. Germline lookup yields CDR1 MNHEY and CDR2 SVGEGT. CDR3 DNA sequence: TGTGCCAGCAGTAAATCCGGGAAGAGAGAGACCCAGTACTTC. It codes for CASSKSGKRETQYF.

This clonotype has only a few counts. The J gene is TRBJ2-2, the V gene TRBV2; 9 bases line up with TRBD1. This CDR3 comprises 15 residues. V trimming: 6 bases; J trimming: 3 bases; junction bases outside the gene matches: 5. Germline V gives CDR1 SNHLY, CDR2 FYNNEI. This chain's CDR3 is CASSGQGRYTGELFF. CDR3 nucleotide sequence: TGTGCCAGCAGCGGACAGGGGAGATACACCGGGGAGCTGTTTTTT.

This clonotype has just a few counts. The CDR3 spells CASSLSRGAYNEQFF. Written as DNA, the CDR3 is TGTGCCAGCAGCTTGAGCAGGGGCGCCTACAATGAGCAGTTCTTC. The chain couples TRBV7-2 to TRBJ2-1; possibly TRBD1 for D (6 bases). Germline loops: CDR1 SGHTA, CDR2 FQGNSA. The ends were cut back, 3 bases at V and 2 bases at J, with 11 bases in the middle. The CDR3 contains 15 residues.

This clonotype showed up many times. The J gene is TRBJ2-4, the V gene TRBV6-5, with no clear D. V was trimmed by 0 bases and J by 1 base, leaving 1 base between them. Germline V gene lookup returns CDR1 MNHEY and CDR2 SVGAGI. This CDR3 has 13 amino acids. The CDR3 here is CASSYSAKNIQYF. CDR3 DNA: TGTGCCAGCAGTTACTCGGCCAAAAACATTCAGTACTTC.

This chain joins TRBV7-6 and TRBJ1-1, with 10 bases aligning to TRBD1. The germline V gene encodes CDR1 SGHVS and CDR2 FNYEAQ. CDR3 size: 17 residues. After removal of 8 bases from V and 5 bases from J, the junction contained 17 bases not matched to a gene. This CDR3 is CASSRNLRQGAGTEAFF. In nucleotides, the CDR3 is TGTGCCAGCTCCCGGAATTTGCGACAGGGGGCGGGGACTGAAGCTTTCTTT.

This clonotype was observed a few times. This chain links TRBV28 with TRBJ2-3; 10 bases are shared with TRBD1. Trimming cost V 5 bases and J 7 bases; bases outside gene matches: 12. The CDR3 is made up of 16 amino acids. In germline, CDR1 is MDHEN, CDR2 SYDVKM. CDR3 sequence: CASSIPGTGDFYTQYF. The CDR3 DNA reads as TGTGCCAGCAGTATACCCGGGACAGGGGATTTCTATACGCAGTATTTT.

This clonotype was seen only a few times. This chain joins TRBV10-3 and TRBJ1-1, with no clear D. The V end lost 3 bases, the J end lost 5 bases, and 10 bases lay between the germline ends. This CDR3 comprises 13 residues. Germline V gene sequence: CDR1 ENHRY, CDR2 SYGVKD. The CDR3 DNA reads TGTGCCATCAGTGACTCGGCAGTAACTGAAGCTTTCTTT. Residues: CAISDSAVTEAFF.

Many counts were recorded for this clonotype. The J gene is TRBJ2-3, the V gene TRBV9; D is undetermined. The length of the CDR3 is 13 residues. CDR1 and CDR2 (germline): SGDLS, YYNGEE. V shed 1 base and J shed 4 bases, with 7 bases lying between them. The CDR3 DNA follows: TGTGCCAGCAGCGTAAACGATCCAGATACGCAGTATTTT. The encoded protein is CASSVNDPDTQYF.

This clonotype was detected many times. The chain recombines TRBV20-1 with TRBJ1-4; tentative D call: TRBD1 (5 bases). Trimming pared 3 bases from V and 5 bases from J, leaving 19 bases between. The germline CDR1 and CDR2 sequences are DFQATT and SNEGSKA (reference sequence). The CDR3 spans 16 residues. The CDR3 region has the DNA TGCAGTGCTAGGACCGGGGCCACATCCTCAAATGAAAAACTGTTTTTT. It specifies CSARTGATSSNEKLFF.

This clonotype showed up just a few times. The rearrangement joins TRBV6-5 to TRBJ2-1, with TRBD2 identical over 7 bases. CDR1 MNHEY and CDR2 SVGAGI come from the germline V gene. Losses at the gene ends were 2 bases for V and 12 bases for J; bases not matched to a gene: 7. This CDR3 has 13 residues. CDR3 residues: CASSYGRETAQFF. The CDR3 nucleotides are TGTGCCAGCAGTTACGGGCGGGAGACGGCGCAGTTCTTC.

The V and J genes are TRBV7-2 and TRBJ1-4, with TRBD1 matching 8 bases. CDR1 and CDR2 (germline): SGHTA, FQGNSA. The CDR3 runs 14 residues. Trimming at V came to 4 bases and at J to 10 bases, leaving 8 bases not matched to a gene. The CDR3 here is CASSSSITGGKLFF. CDR3 DNA: TGTGCCAGCAGCTCATCGATTACAGGGGGAAAACTGTTTTTT.

This clonotype has more than one count but fewer than ten. The chain has TRBV7-9 and TRBJ2-7; D is unclear. V was pared by 6 bases and J by 4 bases, with 13 bases between. CDR1 and CDR2 from the germline V gene are SEHNR and FQNEAQ (reference sequence). The CDR3 consists of 13 residues. The CDR3 reads CASSPEAAYEQYF. The CDR3, as DNA: TGTGCCAGCAGTCCCGAGGCGGCTTACGAGCAGTACTTC.

This clonotype was seen ten or more times. The CDR3 loop is CASSLFRGETQYF. The CDR3 coding sequence is TGTGCCAGCAGCTTATTCCGGGGAGAGACCCAGTACTTC. The chain is built from TRBV11-2 and TRBJ2-5; tentatively, D is TRBD2 (5 bases). The CDR3 length is 13 residues. V gave up 2 bases and J gave up 4 bases, with 8 bases separating them. Germline loops: CDR1 SGHAT, CDR2 FQNNGV.

This clonotype was observed a handful of times. The rearrangement uses TRBV11-1 and TRBJ1-5, with D uncertain. V was shortened by 5 bases and J by 6 bases, with 11 bases between the two germline ends. The CDR3 has 13 residues. CDR1 SGHAT and CDR2 FQDESV come from the germline V gene (reference sequence). The chain's CDR3 is CASSRSPGQPQHF. Here the CDR3 DNA reads TGTGCCAGCAGCAGATCACCGGGTCAGCCCCAGCATTTT.

This clonotype was observed many times. The chain combines TRBV7-2 with TRBJ2-7; 9 bases line up with TRBD1. CDR1 and CDR2 (germline): SGHTA, FQGNSA. Losses at the gene ends were 5 bases for V and 3 bases for J; bases not matched to a gene: 5. There are 14 residues in the CDR3. Written as DNA, the CDR3 is TGTGCCAGCAGCAGGGACAGGGCAAACTACGAGCAGTACTTC. This translates into CASSRDRANYEQYF.

This clonotype appeared a few times. The chain links TRBV6-5 to TRBJ1-6; D is ambiguous. Germline V gives CDR1 MNHEY, CDR2 SVGAGI. This CDR3 has 19 amino acids. The V and J ends lost 6 bases and 0 bases respectively, with 21 bases between them. This CDR3 is CASRPRPGAISSYNSPLHF. The DNA for the CDR3 is TGTGCCAGCAGACCCCGACCTGGCGCCATTAGCTCCTATAATTCACCCCTCCACTTT.

This clonotype came up many times. The chain employs TRBV18 and TRBJ2-7, with 7 nucleotides matching TRBD1. Germline lookup yields CDR1 KGHSH and CDR2 LQKENI. V lost 2 bases, J lost 2 bases, and 6 bases stayed unmatched. CDR3 length: 15 residues. For the CDR3, the DNA is TGTGCCAGCTCACCAACTGGACAGGTAACCTACGAGCAGTACTTC. Translating gives CASSPTGQVTYEQYF.

V gene TRBV28 combines with J gene TRBJ2-3, with D possibly TRBD2 on 6 matching bases. V lost 5 bases and J lost 3, with 21 bases in between. The CDR3 loop spans 17 amino acids. Looked up from germline, CDR1 is MDHEN and CDR2 is SYDVKM. CDR3 in amino acids: CASSPTPPGTPTDTQYF. CDR3 coding DNA: TGTGCCAGCAGTCCAACGCCCCCCGGGACTCCTACAGATACGCAGTATTTT.

This clonotype turned up a few times. The chain uses TRBV29-1 and TRBJ2-5, with 9 bases matching TRBD1. V shed 7 bases and J 5 bases; nucleotides not matched to a gene: 8. Germline loops: CDR1 SQVTM, CDR2 ANQGSEA. There are 13 residues in the CDR3. The CDR3 DNA sequence: TGCAGCGCCGACAGGGGGAATGTGGAGACCCAGTACTTC. Amino acids: CSADRGNVETQYF.

This clonotype has only a few counts. V gene TRBV7-2 combines with J gene TRBJ2-5; 11 positions match TRBD2. Trimming took 3 bases from V and 1 from J; bases not matched to a gene: 4. This CDR3 comprises 16 residues. Germline-derived CDR1 and CDR2 are SGHTA and FQGNSA. As DNA, the CDR3 is TGTGCCAGCAGCTTTACCGGGACTAGCGGCCAAGAGACCCAGTACTTC. Its translation is CASSFTGTSGQETQYF.

The chain combines TRBV11-2 with TRBJ2-2; D possibly uses TRBD1 or TRBD2 (5 bases each). Germline V lookup: CDR1 SGHAT, CDR2 FQNNGV. This CDR3 has 21 residues. V lost 1 base, J lost 0 bases, and 24 bases lay in between. CDR3 bases: TGTGCCAGCAGCTTAGTCATACCGCAGGGAGCTCTTTACGCGAACACCGGGGAGCTGTTTTTT. Translating it yields CASSLVIPQGALYANTGELFF.

This rearrangement joins TRBV7-2 to TRBJ2-7, with TRBD2 as a possible D gene (6 bases). V was cut by 8 bases and J by 4 bases, with 12 bases left in between. CDR3 length equals 12 residues. Germline V gene lookup returns CDR1 SGHTA and CDR2 FQGNSA. This CDR3 is CASRGTLYEQYF. CDR3 nucleotide sequence: TGTGCCAGCCGGGGGACTTTATACGAGCAGTACTTC.

The rearrangement links TRBV27 to TRBJ2-7; 10 nucleotides align to TRBD2. Germline values: CDR1 MNHEY, CDR2 SMNVEV (reference sequence). The CDR3 is 16 amino acids. Trimming took 5 bases from V and 0 from J; bases not matched to a gene: 7. In nucleotides, the CDR3 is TGTGCCAGCAGTCCTCTACTAGCGGGGAGCTCCTACGAGCAGTACTTC. It is translated as CASSPLLAGSSYEQYF.

This clonotype was counted ten times or more. The rearrangement joins TRBV6-1 to TRBJ2-5; TRBD2 is a possible D gene (6 bases). Germline assignment: CDR1 MNHNS and CDR2 SASEGT. V was clipped by 4 bases and J by 2 bases, with 14 bases between them. The CDR3 contains 15 residues. The CDR3 region is CASSGGLLGQETQYF. CDR3 nucleotide sequence: TGTGCCAGCAGTGGGGGACTTCTTGGGCAAGAGACCCAGTACTTC.

Ten or more counts support this clonotype. The CDR3 DNA is TGTGCCAGCAGTTTACTCCAAACAGGGGGCAACAATCAGCCCCAGCATTTT. Protein: CASSLLQTGGNNQPQHF. The chain recombines TRBV12-3 or TRBV12-4 with TRBJ1-5; TRBD1 aligns across 9 bases. The CDR3 length is 17 residues. V dropped 2 bases and J dropped 3; count of bases not matched to a gene: 8.

The CDR3 reads CASSFLAATNEKLFF. The CDR3 DNA follows: TGTGCCAGCAGTTTTCTGGCGGCAACTAATGAAAAACTGTTTTTT. This chain links TRBV27 with TRBJ1-4, with D unclear. The V end was cut by 3 bases, the J end by 0 bases, with 8 bases between. The CDR3 loop spans 15 amino acids. Germline V gene sequence: CDR1 MNHEY, CDR2 SMNVEV (reference sequence). Drawing the rest from reference TRBV27 and TRBJ1-4, the complete variable domain is EAQVTQNPRYLITVTGKKLTVTCSQNMNHEYMSWYRQDPGLGLRQIYYSMNVEVTDKGDVPEGYKVSRKEKRNFPLILESPSPNQTSLYFCASSFLAATNEKLFFGSGTQLSVL.